The 10 T cell receptor beta chains reported below all come from one sample, sequenced in a study of T cell responses to AZD1222 COVID-19 vaccine. Sequencing was performed with immunoSEQ multiplex PCR; in TCRdb, only in-frame clones are kept and a portion is missing. Of roughly 180,000 clones listed, about nine tenths are singletons. The specimen was peripheral blood, collected on day 0 of AZD1222 vaccination. These receptors were obtained from an adult in good health.

This clone was counted once. This sequence joins TRBV25-1 and TRBJ2-7; TRBD1 matches 7 bases. Germline V CDR1 and CDR2: MGHDK, SYGVNS. Unmatched junction bases numbered 6, after V lost 2 bases and J lost 2 bases. The CDR3 contains 15 residues. The chain's CDR3 is CASSEGLGQTYEQYF. As DNA, the CDR3 is TGTGCCAGCAGTGAAGGACTGGGACAGACCTACGAGCAGTACTTC.

This clone was seen just once. The chain employs TRBV7-7 and TRBJ2-3; 8 bases map to TRBD1. CDR1 and CDR2 from the germline V gene are SSHAT and FNYEAQ (reference sequence). CDR3 length: 15 residues. Trimming at V came to 2 bases and at J to 2 bases, leaving 3 bases not matched to a gene. The CDR3 region is CASSLLGQVTDTQYF. The CDR3 DNA sequence: TGTGCCAGCAGCTTACTGGGACAGGTCACAGATACGCAGTATTTT.

The chain couples TRBV5-1 to TRBJ2-3; TRBD2 aligns across 12 bases. The V segment lost 2 bases and the J segment 4 bases; nucleotides outside the gene matches: 5. CDR1 is SGHRS, CDR2 YFSETQ, per germline. The CDR3 sequence is 16 residues long. Written as DNA, the CDR3 is TGCGCCAGCAGCTTTCTCCTAGCGGGAGGGGCAGATACGCAGTATTTT. Amino acids: CASSFLLAGGADTQYF.

The V gene is TRBV30, the J gene TRBJ1-5; 11 nucleotides line up with TRBD1. Germline V gene lookup returns CDR1 GTSNPN and CDR2 SVGIG (reference sequence). This CDR3 is built from 15 residues. The V gene end was trimmed by 0 bases and the J gene end by 7 bases; junction bases not matched to a gene: 5. CDR3 region: CAWSVGQGAGQPQHF. The CDR3, as DNA: TGTGCCTGGAGTGTTGGACAGGGGGCGGGGCAGCCCCAGCATTTT. The full variable domain, with the rest looked up from reference TRBV30 and TRBJ1-5, is SQTIHQWPATLVQPVGSPLSLECTVEGTSNPNLYWYRQAAGRGLQLLFYSVGIGQISSEVPQNLSASRPQDRQFILSSKKLLLSDSGFYLCAWSVGQGAGQPQHFGDGTRLSIL.

The chain couples TRBV2 to TRBJ2-5; D might be TRBD1 or TRBD2, each matching 6 bases. Germline V lookup: CDR1 SNHLY, CDR2 FYNNEI. The CDR3 has 12 residues. Trimming removed 6 bases from V and 9 bases from J, with 14 bases in between. CDR3 sequence (DNA): TGTGCCAGCAGGCTCGAAAGGGGGGCCCAGTACTTC. Translation: CASRLERGAQYF.

The chain combines TRBV7-2 with TRBJ2-1, with 13 bases identical to TRBD2. CDR3 size: 17 residues. Germline V lookup: CDR1 SGHTA, CDR2 FQGNSA. After removal of 5 bases from V and 7 bases from J, the junction contained 11 bases not matched to a gene. CDR3 sequence (DNA): TGTGCCAGCAGCCCAGGACTAGCGGGGGTCACCGGGAATGAGCAGTTCTTC. It is translated as CASSPGLAGVTGNEQFF.

The chain carries TRBV28 and TRBJ2-7; 7 bases line up with TRBD2. CDR3 length: 14 amino acids. Germline assignment: CDR1 MDHEN and CDR2 SYDVKM. With V trimmed by 1 base and J by 3 bases, 3 bases remained unmatched. This CDR3 reads CASSLLGEGYEQYF. As DNA, the CDR3 is TGTGCCAGCAGTTTATTGGGGGAGGGCTACGAGCAGTACTTC.

The chain employs TRBV19 and TRBJ1-1, with D possibly matching TRBD1 (5 bases). This CDR3 is 16 amino acids long. From germline, CDR1 is LNHDA and CDR2 SQIVND (reference sequence). V lost 5 bases to trimming and J lost 1 base, with 17 bases between them. The CDR3 sequence: CASSPLVTGTNTEAFF. The CDR3 region has the DNA TGTGCCAGTAGTCCACTAGTAACCGGGACGAACACTGAAGCTTTCTTT.

The chain combines TRBV5-4 with TRBJ1-1; TRBD1 is a possible D gene (5 bases). Deletions cut 4 bases from V and 5 bases from J, with 15 bases between. The CDR3 totals 14 residues. Germline V CDR1 and CDR2: SGHNT, YYREEE (reference sequence). The CDR3 spells CASSPAGGRTEAFF. DNA for the CDR3: TGTGCCAGCAGCCCCGCGGGGGGTAGGACTGAAGCTTTCTTT.

This chain connects TRBV24-1 to TRBJ2-3; D is ambiguous. CDR3 size: 14 residues. CDR1 and CDR2 from the germline V gene are KGHDR and SFDVKD. V lost 3 bases, J lost 3 bases, and 9 bases lay in between. The CDR3 nucleotides are TGTGCCACCAGTGATCTCTTAGTAACAGATACGCAGTATTTT. Its protein product is CATSDLLVTDTQYF.